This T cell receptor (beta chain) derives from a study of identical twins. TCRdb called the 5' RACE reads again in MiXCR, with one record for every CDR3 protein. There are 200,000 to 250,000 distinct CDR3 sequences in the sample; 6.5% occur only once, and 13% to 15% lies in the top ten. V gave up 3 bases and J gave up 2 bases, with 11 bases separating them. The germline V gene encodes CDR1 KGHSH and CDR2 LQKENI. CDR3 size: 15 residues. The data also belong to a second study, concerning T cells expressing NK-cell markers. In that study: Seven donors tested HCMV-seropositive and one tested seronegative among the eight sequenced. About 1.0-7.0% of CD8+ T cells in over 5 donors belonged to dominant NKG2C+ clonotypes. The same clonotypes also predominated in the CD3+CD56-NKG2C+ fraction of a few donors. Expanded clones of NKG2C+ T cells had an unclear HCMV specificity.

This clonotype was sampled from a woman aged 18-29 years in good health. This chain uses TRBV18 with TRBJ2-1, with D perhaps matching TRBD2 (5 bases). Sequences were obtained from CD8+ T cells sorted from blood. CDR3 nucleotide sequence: TGTGCCAGCTCACCTAGCGAGGCCACCTACAATGAGCAGTTCTTC. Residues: CASSPSEATYNEQFF.